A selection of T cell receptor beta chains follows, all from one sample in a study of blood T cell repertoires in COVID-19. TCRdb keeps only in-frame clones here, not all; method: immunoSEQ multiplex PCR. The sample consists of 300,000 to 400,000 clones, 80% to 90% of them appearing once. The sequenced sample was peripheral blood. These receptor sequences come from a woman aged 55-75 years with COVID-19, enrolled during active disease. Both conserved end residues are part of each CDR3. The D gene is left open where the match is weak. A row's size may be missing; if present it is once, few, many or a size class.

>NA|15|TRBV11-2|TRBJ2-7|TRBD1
TGTGCCAGCAGCTTAGGGGACAGGACCTCCTACGAGCAGTACTTC
CASSLGDRTSYEQYF
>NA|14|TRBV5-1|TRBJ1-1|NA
TGCGCCACCAGAGACAGGACCATGAACACTGAAGCTTTCTTT
CATRDRTMNTEAFF
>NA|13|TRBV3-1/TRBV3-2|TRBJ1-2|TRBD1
TGTGCCAGCGGACAGGGGGCTGTCCGGGGCTACACCTTC
CASGQGAVRGYTF
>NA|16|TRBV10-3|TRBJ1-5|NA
TGTGCCATCAGTACCGTCCGGGGAAGTGGCAATCAGCCCCAGCATTTT
CAISTVRGSGNQPQHF
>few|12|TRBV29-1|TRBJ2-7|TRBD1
TGCAGCGTGCGGACAGGCCTTTACGAGCAGTACTTC
CSVRTGLYEQYF
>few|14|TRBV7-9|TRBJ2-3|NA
TGTGCCAGCAGCTACACAGCAAACACAGATACGCAGTATTTT
CASSYTANTDTQYF
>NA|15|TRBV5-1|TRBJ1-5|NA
TGCGCCAGCAGCCTTATTCCGGGGAACCAACAGCCCCAGCATTTT
CASSLIPGNQQPQHF
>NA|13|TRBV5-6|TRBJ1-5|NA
TGTGCCAGCAGCTTGGGGTTAGATCAGCCCCAGCATTTT
CASSLGLDQPQHF
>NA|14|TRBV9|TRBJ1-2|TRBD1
TGTGCCAGCAGCACCCAGACAGGGGCCTATGGCTACACCTTC
CASSTQTGAYGYTF
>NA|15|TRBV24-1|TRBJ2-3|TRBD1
TGTGCCACCAGTGGAACAGGGGGAGTAACAGATACGCAGTATTTT
CATSGTGGVTDTQYF
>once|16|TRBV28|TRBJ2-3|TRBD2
TGTGCCAGCAGTTTTGGCGGGGGGGTCCGCACAGATACGCAGTATTTT
CASSFGGGVRTDTQYF
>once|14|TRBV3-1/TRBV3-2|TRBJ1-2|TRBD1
TGTGCCAGCAGCCAAGGGACAGGGATGGGTGGCTACACCTTC
CASSQGTGMGGYTF
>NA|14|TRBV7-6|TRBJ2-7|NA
TGTGCCAGCAGCTTAGCTCCGAGCTCCTACGAGCAGTACTTC
CASSLAPSSYEQYF
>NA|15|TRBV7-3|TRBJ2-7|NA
TGTGCCAGCAGCGTGTCCCAGGGGAAATCCTACGAGCAGTACTTC
CASSVSQGKSYEQYF
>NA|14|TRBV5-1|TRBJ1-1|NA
TGCGCCAGCAGCTTGGGGCAGATTTTAACTGAAGCTTTCTTT
CASSLGQILTEAFF
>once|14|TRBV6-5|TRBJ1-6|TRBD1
TGTGCCAGCAGGCGGGACAGGGGTAATTCACCCCTCCACTTT
CASRRDRGNSPLHF
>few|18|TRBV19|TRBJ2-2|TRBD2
TGTGCCAGTAGTTCATCCCCCCTAGCGGGGGGGCCCACCGGGGAGCTGTTTTTT
CASSSSPLAGGPTGELFF
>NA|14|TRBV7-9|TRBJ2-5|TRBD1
TGTGCCAGCAGCTCATCCGGGACAGGAGAGACCCAGTACTTC
CASSSSGTGETQYF
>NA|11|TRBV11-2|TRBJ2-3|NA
TGTGCCAGCAGCCCCGGACTTACGCAGTATTTT
CASSPGLTQYF
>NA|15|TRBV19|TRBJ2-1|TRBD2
TGTGCCAGTAGTAAAATCGGCGGGGGGAACAATGAGCAGTTCTTC
CASSKIGGGNNEQFF
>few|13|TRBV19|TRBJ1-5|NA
TGTGCCAGCAACAGCTATAGCAATCAGCCCCAGCATTTT
CASNSYSNQPQHF
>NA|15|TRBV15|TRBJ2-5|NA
TGTGCCACCAGCAGGTTGGACAGTAAACAAGAGACCCAGTACTTC
CATSRLDSKQETQYF
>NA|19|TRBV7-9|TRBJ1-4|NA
TGTGCCAGCAGCTTTTCCCCCTCGGCCGGGATCTCAACTAATGAAAAACTGTTTTTT
CASSFSPSAGISTNEKLFF
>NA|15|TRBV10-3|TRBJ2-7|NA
TGTGCCATCAGTGGAGGGACGGGAGTGCCCTACGAGCAGTACTTC
CAISGGTGVPYEQYF
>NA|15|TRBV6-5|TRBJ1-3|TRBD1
TGTGCCAGCAGCCGCACAGGGGGCGTTGGAAACACCATATATTTT
CASSRTGGVGNTIYF
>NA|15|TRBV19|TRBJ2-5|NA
TGTGCCAGTAGTATGAGTTGGGGGCAGGGAGAGACCCAGTACTTC
CASSMSWGQGETQYF
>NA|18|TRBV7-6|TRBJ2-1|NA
TGTGCCAGCAGCTTAGCCCTTCCCCGGGGGGCTGCCTACAATGAGCAGTTCTTC
CASSLALPRGAAYNEQFF
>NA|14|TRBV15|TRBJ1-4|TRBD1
TGTGCCACCAGCTTGGACAGGCGAGAAGAAAAACTGTTTTTT
CATSLDRREEKLFF
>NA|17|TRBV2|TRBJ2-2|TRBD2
TGTGCCAGCTTTTCGGGACTAGCGGGTCCTGGGACCGGGGAGCTGTTTTTT
CASFSGLAGPGTGELFF
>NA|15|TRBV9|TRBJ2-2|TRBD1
TGTGCCAGCAGCGTAGCTGCAGGGGGCACCGGGGAGCTGTTTTTT
CASSVAAGGTGELFF
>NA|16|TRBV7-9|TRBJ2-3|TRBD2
TGTGCCAGCAGCTTACCGGGACTAGCGGTTACAGATACGCAGTATTTT
CASSLPGLAVTDTQYF
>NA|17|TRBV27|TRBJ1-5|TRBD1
TGTGCCAGCAGTCCAAGGACAGGGGTTGGGAGCAATCAGCCCCAGCATTTT
CASSPRTGVGSNQPQHF
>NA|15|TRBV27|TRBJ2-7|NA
TGTGCCAGCAGTTTAGGAGCCAGCTACTCCTACGAGCAGTACTTC
CASSLGASYSYEQYF
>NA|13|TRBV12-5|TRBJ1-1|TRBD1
TGTGCTAGTACGCGACAGGGGGTTCCTGAAGCTTTCTTT
CASTRQGVPEAFF
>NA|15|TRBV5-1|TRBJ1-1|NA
TGCGCCAGCAGCTTGGTTACAGGGAGCCTGACTGAAGCTTTCTTT
CASSLVTGSLTEAFF
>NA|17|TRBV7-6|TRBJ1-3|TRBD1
TGTGCCAGCAGCCCTTCCCGGGACAGGGCGGGTGGAAACACCATATATTTT
CASSPSRDRAGGNTIYF
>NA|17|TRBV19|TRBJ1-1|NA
TGTGCCAGTAGTCCGTTAGGAGACAGTCCCATGAACACTGAAGCTTTCTTT
CASSPLGDSPMNTEAFF
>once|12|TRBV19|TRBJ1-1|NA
TGTGCCAGTACCCACCTAGGGGGGGACGCTTTCTTT
CASTHLGGDAFF
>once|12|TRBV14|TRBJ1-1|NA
TGTGCCAGCAGTCGCCTCGGGGTGGGGGCTTTCTTT
CASSRLGVGAFF
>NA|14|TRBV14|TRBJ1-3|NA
TGTGCCAGCAGTCCCGACAGGAGAGGATACACCATATATTTT
CASSPDRRGYTIYF
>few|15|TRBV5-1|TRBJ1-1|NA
TGCGCCAGCAGCCCCCGACACCTCCAGAACACTGAAGCTTTCTTT
CASSPRHLQNTEAFF
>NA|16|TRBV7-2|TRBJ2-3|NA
TGTGCCAGCAGCAAGAATAGGGTGGGGCTCACAGATACGCAGTATTTT
CASSKNRVGLTDTQYF
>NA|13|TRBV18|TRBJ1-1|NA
TGTGCCAGCTCACCGGCAATTCCCACTGAAGCTTTCTTT
CASSPAIPTEAFF
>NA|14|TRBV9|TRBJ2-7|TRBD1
TGTGCCAGCAGCCCACGGGACAGGGGTGGAGAGCAGTACTTC
CASSPRDRGGEQYF